The T cell receptor (beta chain) under discussion was sequenced for a study of cytomegalovirus exposure and HLA in healthy donors. As to this clone: Its antigen is undetermined.

Study-wide results and caveats: Reports credit the classifier with highly specific, highly sensitive diagnosis of cytomegalovirus status.

Primers for the PCR totalled 60 Vbeta and 13 Jbeta. This table comes from immunoSEQ multiplex PCR, and its TCRdb copy is limited to in-frame clones, with some not included. The repertoire includes around 130,000 clones, roughly 65% of them detected once, and about 1.5% sits in the top ten. CDR1 is LNHDA and CDR2 is SQIVND in the germline V gene (reference sequence). The CDR3 extends over 16 amino acids. Between the trimmed V and J ends, which lost 4 bases and 0 bases, there was a span of 15 bases. The sequenced sample was PBMCs. The clonotype originates from a woman in her twenties or thirties in good health and CMV-seronegative. The V call is TRBV19, the J call TRBJ1-1, with unresolved D. The CDR3 is CASSTRGRVMNTEAFF. CDR3 nucleotides: TGTGCCAGTAGTACTCGAGGGAGAGTAATGAACACTGAAGCTTTCTTT.